The 10 T cell receptor beta chains in this list originate from one sample, sequenced in a study of blood T cell repertoires in COVID-19. Generated by immunoSEQ multiplex PCR, the TCRdb table keeps only in-frame clones and is missing some. The table lists about 74,000 clones, roughly 90% of them singletons. The sample consisted of peripheral blood. These receptors originate from a man aged 50 to 59 with acute or convalescent COVID-19.

This chain uses TRBV30 with TRBJ1-5, with D maybe TRBD1 (5 bases). Germline values: CDR1 GTSNPN, CDR2 SVGIG (reference sequence). With 5 bases removed from V and 4 bases from J, the gap between germline ends came to 12 bases. CDR3 length: 13 amino acids. CDR3 in amino acids: CAWAGDENQPQHF. The CDR3 DNA sequence: TGTGCCTGGGCGGGGGATGAAAATCAGCCCCAGCATTTT. Together with reference TRBV30 and TRBJ1-5, the CDR3 gives the full variable domain: SQTIHQWPATLVQPVGSPLSLECTVEGTSNPNLYWYRQAAGRGLQLLFYSVGIGQISSEVPQNLSASRPQDRQFILSSKKLLLSDSGFYLCAWAGDENQPQHFGDGTRLSIL.

This chain uses TRBV7-8 with TRBJ2-6, with D possibly TRBD2 on 7 matching bases. Germline CDR1 and CDR2: SGHVS and FQNEAQ. The CDR3 sequence is 18 residues long. Deletions cut 5 bases from V and 0 bases from J, with 17 bases between. This chain's CDR3 is CASSVSRGLISGANVLTF. The CDR3 region has the DNA TGTGCCAGCAGCGTTAGCAGGGGACTAATCTCTGGGGCCAACGTCCTGACTTTC.

The V call is TRBV7-2, the J call TRBJ2-1; 14 positions agree with TRBD2. From germline, CDR1 is SGHTA and CDR2 FQGNSA. V gave up 0 bases and J gave up 7 bases; unmatched junction bases: 2. This CDR3 has 16 amino acids. CDR3 residues: CASSLAGTSGSNEQFF. CDR3 DNA: TGTGCCAGCAGCTTAGCCGGGACTAGCGGGAGTAATGAGCAGTTCTTC. The whole variable domain, filled in from reference TRBV7-2 and TRBJ2-1, reads GAGVSQSPSNKVTEKGKDVELRCDPISGHTALYWYRQSLGQGLEFLIYFQGNSAPDKSGLPSDRFSAERTGGSVSTLTIQRTQQEDSAVYLCASSLAGTSGSNEQFFGPGTRLTVL.

This chain links TRBV15 with TRBJ2-7; 8 bases align to TRBD1. V lost 3 bases, J lost 6 bases, and 10 bases stayed unmatched. CDR1 is LNHNV, CDR2 YYDKDF, per germline (reference sequence). There are 15 residues in the CDR3. CDR3 loop: CATSRTYRGAGEQYV. The CDR3, as DNA: TGTGCCACCAGCAGGACCTACAGGGGGGCGGGCGAGCAGTACGTC.

The chain combines TRBV9 with TRBJ2-3, with D tentatively TRBD2 (7 bases). The CDR3 sequence is 14 residues long. The V end was cut by 3 bases, the J end by 4 bases, with 12 bases between. Germline assignment: CDR1 SGDLS and CDR2 YYNGEE. CDR3 nucleotide sequence: TGTGCCAGCAGCGCAAAGGGGGGGGCAGATACGCAGTATTTT. Protein sequence: CASSAKGGADTQYF.

This chain uses TRBV2 with TRBJ1-2; 7 bases map to TRBD1. The CDR3 has 14 amino acids. CDR1 SNHLY and CDR2 FYNNEI come from the germline V gene. Trimming took 6 bases from V and 6 from J; bases not matched to a gene: 10. CDR3 sequence reads: CASRADRAPNGYTF. In nucleotides, the CDR3 is TGTGCCAGCAGGGCCGACAGGGCTCCGAATGGCTACACCTTC. The full variable domain, its missing parts supplied by reference TRBV2 and TRBJ1-2, is EPEVTQTPSHQVTQMGQEVILRCVPISNHLYFYWYRQILGQKVEFLVSFYNNEISEKSEIFDDQFSVERPDGSNFTLKIRSTKLEDSAMYFCASRADRAPNGYTFGSGTRLTVV.

The chain is built from TRBV10-3 and TRBJ2-5, with 7 bases aligning to TRBD2. Germline CDR1 is ENHRY and CDR2 is SYGVKD. The CDR3 is 13 amino acids. Trimming took 5 bases from V and 4 from J; bases not matched to a gene: 4. Here the CDR3 DNA reads TGTGCCATCAGTAAAGCGGGACTAGAGACCCAGTACTTC. Its translation: CAISKAGLETQYF.

V is TRBV7-9 and J is TRBJ1-4; D unclear. The germline V gene encodes CDR1 SEHNR and CDR2 FQNEAQ (reference sequence). The CDR3 is made up of 14 amino acids. V dropped 2 bases and J dropped 3 bases, with 7 bases sitting between them. The CDR3 bases are TGTGCCAGCAGCTTATTCGTTGCTAATGAAAAACTGTTTTTT. Residues: CASSLFVANEKLFF.

The chain recombines TRBV11-2 with TRBJ2-7; no clear D. This CDR3 region has 15 residues. With 4 bases removed from V and 0 bases from J, the gap between germline ends came to 13 bases. Germline CDR1 SGHAT, CDR2 FQNNGV. This CDR3 is CASSSGQRYSYEQYF. The CDR3 nucleotides are TGTGCCAGCAGCTCAGGCCAGAGATACTCCTACGAGCAGTACTTC.

The chain uses TRBV6-1 and TRBJ1-2, with D hard to call. The CDR3 extends over 15 amino acids. Trimming removed 0 bases from V and 0 bases from J, with 8 bases in between. In germline, CDR1 is MNHNS, CDR2 SASEGT. The CDR3 DNA sequence: TGTGCCAGCAGTGAAGCGCGGGTAGCTAACTATGGCTACACCTTC. Translating gives CASSEARVANYGYTF.